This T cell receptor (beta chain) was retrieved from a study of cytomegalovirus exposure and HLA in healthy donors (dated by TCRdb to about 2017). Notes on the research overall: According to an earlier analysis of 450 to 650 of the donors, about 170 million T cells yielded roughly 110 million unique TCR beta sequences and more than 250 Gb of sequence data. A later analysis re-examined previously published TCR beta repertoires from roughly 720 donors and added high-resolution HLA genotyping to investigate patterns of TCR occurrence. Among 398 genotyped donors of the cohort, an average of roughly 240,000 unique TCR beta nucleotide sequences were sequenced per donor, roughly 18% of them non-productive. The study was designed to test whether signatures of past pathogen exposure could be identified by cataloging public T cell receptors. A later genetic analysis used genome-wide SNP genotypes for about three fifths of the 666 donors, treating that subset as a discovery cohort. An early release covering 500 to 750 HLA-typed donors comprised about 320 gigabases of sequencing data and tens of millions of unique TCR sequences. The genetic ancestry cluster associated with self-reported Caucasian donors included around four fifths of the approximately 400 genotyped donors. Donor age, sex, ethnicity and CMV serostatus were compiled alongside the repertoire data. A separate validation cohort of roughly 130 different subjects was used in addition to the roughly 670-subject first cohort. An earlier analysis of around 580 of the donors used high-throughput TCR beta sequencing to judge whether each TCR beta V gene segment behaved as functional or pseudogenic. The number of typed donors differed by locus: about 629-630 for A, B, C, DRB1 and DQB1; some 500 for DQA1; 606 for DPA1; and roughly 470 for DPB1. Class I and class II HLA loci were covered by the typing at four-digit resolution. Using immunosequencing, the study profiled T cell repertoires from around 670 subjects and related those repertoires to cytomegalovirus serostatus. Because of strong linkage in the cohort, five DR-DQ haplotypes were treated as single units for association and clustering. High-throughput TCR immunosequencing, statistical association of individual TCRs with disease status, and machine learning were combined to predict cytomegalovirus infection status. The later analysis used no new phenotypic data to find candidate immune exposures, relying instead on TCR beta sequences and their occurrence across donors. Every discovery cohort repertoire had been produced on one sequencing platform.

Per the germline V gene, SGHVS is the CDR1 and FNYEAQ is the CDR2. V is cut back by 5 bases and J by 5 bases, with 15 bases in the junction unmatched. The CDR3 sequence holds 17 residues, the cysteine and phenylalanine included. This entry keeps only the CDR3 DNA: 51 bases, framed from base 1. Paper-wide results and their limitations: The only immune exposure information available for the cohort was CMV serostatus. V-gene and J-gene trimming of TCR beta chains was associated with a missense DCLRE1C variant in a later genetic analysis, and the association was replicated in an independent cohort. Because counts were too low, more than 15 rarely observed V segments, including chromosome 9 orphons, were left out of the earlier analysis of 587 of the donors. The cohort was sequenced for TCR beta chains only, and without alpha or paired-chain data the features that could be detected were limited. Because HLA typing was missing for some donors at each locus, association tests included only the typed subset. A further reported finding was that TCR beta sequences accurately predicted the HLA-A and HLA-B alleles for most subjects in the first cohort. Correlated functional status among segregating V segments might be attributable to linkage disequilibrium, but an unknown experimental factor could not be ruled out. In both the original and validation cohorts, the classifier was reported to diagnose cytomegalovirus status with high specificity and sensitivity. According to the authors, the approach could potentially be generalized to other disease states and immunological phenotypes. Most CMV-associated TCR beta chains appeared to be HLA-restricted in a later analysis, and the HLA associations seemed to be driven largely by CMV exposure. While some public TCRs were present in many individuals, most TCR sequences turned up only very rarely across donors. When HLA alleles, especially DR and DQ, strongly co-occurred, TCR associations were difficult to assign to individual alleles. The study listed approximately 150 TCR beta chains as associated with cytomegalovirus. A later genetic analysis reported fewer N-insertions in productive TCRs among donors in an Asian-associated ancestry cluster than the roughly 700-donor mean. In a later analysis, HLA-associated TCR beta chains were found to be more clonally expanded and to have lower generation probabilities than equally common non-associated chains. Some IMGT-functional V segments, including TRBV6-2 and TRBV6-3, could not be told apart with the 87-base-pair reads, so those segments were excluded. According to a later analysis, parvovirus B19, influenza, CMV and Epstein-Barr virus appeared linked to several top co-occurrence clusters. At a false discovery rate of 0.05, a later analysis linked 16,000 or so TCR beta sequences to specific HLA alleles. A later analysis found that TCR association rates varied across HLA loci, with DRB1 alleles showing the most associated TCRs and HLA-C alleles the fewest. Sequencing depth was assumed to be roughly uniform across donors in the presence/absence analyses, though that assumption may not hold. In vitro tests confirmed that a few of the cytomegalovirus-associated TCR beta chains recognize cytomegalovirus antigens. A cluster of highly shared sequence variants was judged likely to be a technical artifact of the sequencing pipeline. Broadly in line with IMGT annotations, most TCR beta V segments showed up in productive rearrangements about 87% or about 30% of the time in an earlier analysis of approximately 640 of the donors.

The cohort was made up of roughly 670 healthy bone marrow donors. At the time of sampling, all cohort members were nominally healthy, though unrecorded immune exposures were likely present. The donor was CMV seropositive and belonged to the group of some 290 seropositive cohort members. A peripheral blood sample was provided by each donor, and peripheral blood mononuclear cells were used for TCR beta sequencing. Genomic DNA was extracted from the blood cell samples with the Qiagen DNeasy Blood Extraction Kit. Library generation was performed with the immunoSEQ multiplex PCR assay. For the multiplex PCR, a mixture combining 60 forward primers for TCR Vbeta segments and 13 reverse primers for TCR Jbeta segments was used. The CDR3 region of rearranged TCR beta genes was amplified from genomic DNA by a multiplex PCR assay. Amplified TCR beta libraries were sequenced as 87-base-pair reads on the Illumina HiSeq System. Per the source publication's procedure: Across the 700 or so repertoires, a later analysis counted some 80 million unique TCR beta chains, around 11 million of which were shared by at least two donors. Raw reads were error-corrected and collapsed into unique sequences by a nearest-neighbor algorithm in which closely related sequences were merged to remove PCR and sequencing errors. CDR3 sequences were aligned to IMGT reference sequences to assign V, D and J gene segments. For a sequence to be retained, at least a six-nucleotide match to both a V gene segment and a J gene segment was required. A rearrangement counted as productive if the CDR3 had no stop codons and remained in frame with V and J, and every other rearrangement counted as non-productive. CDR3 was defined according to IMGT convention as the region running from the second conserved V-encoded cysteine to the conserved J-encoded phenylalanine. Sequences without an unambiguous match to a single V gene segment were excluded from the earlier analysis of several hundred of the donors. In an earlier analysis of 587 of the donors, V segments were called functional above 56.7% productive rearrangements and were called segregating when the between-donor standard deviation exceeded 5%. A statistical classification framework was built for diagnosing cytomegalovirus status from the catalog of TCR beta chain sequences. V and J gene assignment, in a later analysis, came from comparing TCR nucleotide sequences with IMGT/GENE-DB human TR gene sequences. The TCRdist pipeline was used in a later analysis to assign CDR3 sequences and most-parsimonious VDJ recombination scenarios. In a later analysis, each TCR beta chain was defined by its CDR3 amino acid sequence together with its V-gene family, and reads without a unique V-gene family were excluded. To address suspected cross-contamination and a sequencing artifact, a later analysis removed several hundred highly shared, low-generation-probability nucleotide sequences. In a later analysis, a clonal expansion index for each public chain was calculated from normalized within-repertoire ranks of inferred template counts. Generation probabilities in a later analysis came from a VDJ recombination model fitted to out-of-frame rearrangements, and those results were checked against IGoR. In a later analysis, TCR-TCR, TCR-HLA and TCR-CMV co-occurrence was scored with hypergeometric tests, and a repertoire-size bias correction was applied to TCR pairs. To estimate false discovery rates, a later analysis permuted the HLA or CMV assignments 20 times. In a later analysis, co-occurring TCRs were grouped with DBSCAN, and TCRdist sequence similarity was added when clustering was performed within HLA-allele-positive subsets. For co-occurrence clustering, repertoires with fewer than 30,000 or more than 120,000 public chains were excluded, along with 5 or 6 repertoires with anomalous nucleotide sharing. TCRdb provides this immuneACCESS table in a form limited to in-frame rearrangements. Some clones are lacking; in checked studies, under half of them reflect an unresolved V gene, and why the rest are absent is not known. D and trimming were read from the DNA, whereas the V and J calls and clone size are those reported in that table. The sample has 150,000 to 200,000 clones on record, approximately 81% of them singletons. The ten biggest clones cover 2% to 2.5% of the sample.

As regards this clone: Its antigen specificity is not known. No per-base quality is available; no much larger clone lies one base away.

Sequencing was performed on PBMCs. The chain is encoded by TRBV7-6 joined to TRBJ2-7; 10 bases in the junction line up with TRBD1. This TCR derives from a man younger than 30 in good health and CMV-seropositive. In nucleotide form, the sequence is TGTGCCAGCAGCCAAGAGATTACCGGGACAGGGGACCACGAGCAGTACTTC. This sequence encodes CASSQEITGTGDHEQYF.